The clone carrying this T cell receptor (beta chain) was recorded many times. Antigen: not known. From the RT-PCR reads, TCRdb called clonotypes with MiXCR, one entry per CDR3 protein. The sample yields 500,000 to 550,000 distinct CDR3 sequences, around 21% seen once. This sample stems from a study of response to subunit inactivated influenza vaccine. Whole-study results and caveats: It was the authors' suggestion that each seasonal influenza vaccination recruits few new T cells.

CDR3 length: 13 amino acids. V lost 5 bases and J lost 7, with 13 bases in between. The sample also formed part of further work on T cells expressing NK-cell markers. As reported in that work: 5'RACE template switching with UMIs generated TCR beta cDNA. It was sorted CD3+CD56+NKG2C+, CD3+CD56+NKG2C- and CD3+CD56-NKG2C+ T cells that supplied the TCR beta repertoires. Seropositivity for HCMV was found in most of the eight sequenced donors, with one seronegative. Of CD8+ T cells, about 1.0-8% belonged to dominant NKG2C+ clonotypes in roughly 6 donors.

The chain recombines TRBV12-3 or TRBV12-4 with TRBJ2-3, with D possibly TRBD2 on 5 matching bases. This clonotype was obtained from a man in his fifties or sixties who received an inactivated influenza vaccine. Here the sequenced sample was CD4+ T cells sorted from PBMCs, taken 12 days after vaccination. CDR3 in DNA: TGTGCCAGCAGTACCTCGGGGATAAATACGCAGTATTTT. Translating it yields CASSTSGINTQYF.